This T cell receptor (beta chain) was sequenced during a study of Graves' ophthalmopathy and Graves' hyperthyroidism. V shed 1 base and J shed 7 bases, with 14 bases lying between them. The CDR3 is made up of 14 amino acids. Germline CDR1 SGHTA, CDR2 FQGNSA. From RNA, the CDR3 regions of TCR beta chains were amplified and sequenced. Amplification began with first-round RT-PCR using HTBI primers, then second-round multiplex PCR was performed. TCRdb reprocessed the multiplex PCR reads with MiXCR, giving one entry per CDR3 protein. Found here are tens of thousands of distinct CDR3 sequences, 45% to 60% of them singletons; the top ten hold approximately 7%.

The source of this sequence is an adult woman with stable Graves' hyperthyroidism. This chain uses TRBV7-2 with TRBJ2-7; D might be TRBD2 (5 bases). Sequencing was done on a sample of peripheral blood. This CDR3 is CASSLGGPAREQYF. The DNA of the CDR3 is TGTGCCAGCAGCTTAGGAGGGCCTGCGAGAGAGCAGTACTTC.